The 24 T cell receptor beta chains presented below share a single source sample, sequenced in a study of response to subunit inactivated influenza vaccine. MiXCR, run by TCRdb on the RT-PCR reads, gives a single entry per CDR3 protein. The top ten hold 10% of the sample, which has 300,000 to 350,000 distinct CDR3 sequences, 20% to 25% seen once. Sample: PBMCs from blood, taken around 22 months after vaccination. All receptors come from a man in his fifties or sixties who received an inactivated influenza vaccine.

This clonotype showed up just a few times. The DNA of the CDR3 is TGTGCCAGCAGCCAAGATCTAGGGGGGCCCTTAGAGACCCAGTACTTC. Encoded protein: CASSQDLGGPLETQYF. The chain recombines TRBV3-1 with TRBJ2-5; D possibly matches TRBD1 or TRBD2 (6 bases each). This CDR3 spans 16 amino acids. V shed 0 bases and J shed 4 bases, with 15 bases lying between them. Germline V gene lookup returns CDR1 LGHDT and CDR2 YNNKEL (reference sequence).

In DNA form, the CDR3 reads TGTGCCAGCAGTGACTATTTGGCGGGGTTACTCAATGAGCAGTTCTTC. Protein: CASSDYLAGLLNEQFF. The chain combines TRBV6-4 with TRBJ2-1; tentative D call: TRBD2 (6 bases). The CDR3 contains 16 residues. V was cut by 1 base and J by 6 bases, with 16 bases left in between. Germline V gene sequence: CDR1 MRHNA, CDR2 SNTAGT.

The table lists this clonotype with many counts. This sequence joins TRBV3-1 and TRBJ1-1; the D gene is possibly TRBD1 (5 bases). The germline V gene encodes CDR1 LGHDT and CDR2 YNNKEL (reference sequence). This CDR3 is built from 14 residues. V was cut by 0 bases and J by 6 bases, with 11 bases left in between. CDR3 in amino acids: CASSQDQGTAEAFF. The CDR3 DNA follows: TGTGCCAGCAGCCAAGATCAGGGAACGGCTGAAGCTTTCTTT.

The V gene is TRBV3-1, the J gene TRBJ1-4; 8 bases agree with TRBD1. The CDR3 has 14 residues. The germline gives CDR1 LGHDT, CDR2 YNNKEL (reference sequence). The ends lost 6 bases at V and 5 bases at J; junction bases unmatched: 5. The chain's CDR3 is CASSGTGPNEKLFF. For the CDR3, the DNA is TGTGCCAGCAGTGGGACAGGACCCAATGAAAAACTGTTTTTT.

CDR3 nucleotide sequence: TGTGCCAGCAGCCGAGCACTAACGAACACCGGGGAGCTGTTTTTT. It specifies CASSRALTNTGELFF. The chain employs TRBV11-1 and TRBJ2-2; D gene uncertain. CDR3 size: 15 residues. Germline CDR1 SGHAT, CDR2 FQDESV (reference sequence). Trimming left V 5 bases short and J 0 bases short, with 10 bases between.

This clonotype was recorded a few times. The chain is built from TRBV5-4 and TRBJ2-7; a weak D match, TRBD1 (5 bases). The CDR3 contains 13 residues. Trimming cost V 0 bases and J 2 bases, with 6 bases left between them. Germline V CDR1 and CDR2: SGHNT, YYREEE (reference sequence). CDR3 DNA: TGTGCCAGCAGCTTGGAGGACACCTACGAGCAGTACTTC. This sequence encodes CASSLEDTYEQYF.

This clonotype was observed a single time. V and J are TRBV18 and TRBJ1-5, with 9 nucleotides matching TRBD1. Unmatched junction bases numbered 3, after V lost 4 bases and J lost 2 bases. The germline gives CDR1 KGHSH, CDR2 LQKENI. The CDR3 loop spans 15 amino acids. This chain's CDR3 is CASSLDRGRNQPQHF. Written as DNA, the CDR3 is TGTGCCAGCTCACTGGACAGGGGTCGCAATCAGCCCCAGCATTTT.

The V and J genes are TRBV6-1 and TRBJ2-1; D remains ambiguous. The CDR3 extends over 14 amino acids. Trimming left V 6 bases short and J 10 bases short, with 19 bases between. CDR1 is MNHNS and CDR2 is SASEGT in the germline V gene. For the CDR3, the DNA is TGTGCCAGCAGCCGAGGAATCCAACTTCGAGAGCAGTTCTTC. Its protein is CASSRGIQLREQFF.

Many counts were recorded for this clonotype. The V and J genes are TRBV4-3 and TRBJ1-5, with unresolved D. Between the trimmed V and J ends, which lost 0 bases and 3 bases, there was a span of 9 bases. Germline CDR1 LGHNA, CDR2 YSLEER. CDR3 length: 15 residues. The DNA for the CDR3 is TGCGCCAGCAGCCAAGAAGTGGGATACAATCAGCCCCAGCATTTT. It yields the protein CASSQEVGYNQPQHF.

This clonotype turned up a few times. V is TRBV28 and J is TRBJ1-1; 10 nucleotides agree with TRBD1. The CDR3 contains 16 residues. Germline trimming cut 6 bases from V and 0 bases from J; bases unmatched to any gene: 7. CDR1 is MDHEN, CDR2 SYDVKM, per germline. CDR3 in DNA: TGTGCCAGCAGCAAGCGGACAGGGGGTATGAACACTGAAGCTTTCTTT. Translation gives CASSKRTGGMNTEAFF.

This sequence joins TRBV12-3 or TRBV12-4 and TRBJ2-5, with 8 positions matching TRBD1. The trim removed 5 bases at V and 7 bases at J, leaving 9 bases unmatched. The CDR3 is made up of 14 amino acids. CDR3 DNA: TGTGCCAGCAGTCGGACAGGGTTGCTGCCGACCCAGTACTTC. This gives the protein CASSRTGLLPTQYF.

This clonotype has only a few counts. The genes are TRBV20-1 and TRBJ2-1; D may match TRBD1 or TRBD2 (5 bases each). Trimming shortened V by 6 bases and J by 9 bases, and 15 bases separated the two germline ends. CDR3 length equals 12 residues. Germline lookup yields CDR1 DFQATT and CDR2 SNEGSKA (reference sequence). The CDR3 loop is CSAGTRFSEQFF. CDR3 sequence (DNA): TGCAGTGCAGGGACCCGTTTTTCTGAGCAGTTCTTC.

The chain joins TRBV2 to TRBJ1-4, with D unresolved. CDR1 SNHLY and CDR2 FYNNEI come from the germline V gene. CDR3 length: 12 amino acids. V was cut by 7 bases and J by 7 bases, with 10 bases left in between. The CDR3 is CASNRRPEKLFF. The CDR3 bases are TGTGCCAGCAATCGCCGACCTGAAAAACTGTTTTTT.

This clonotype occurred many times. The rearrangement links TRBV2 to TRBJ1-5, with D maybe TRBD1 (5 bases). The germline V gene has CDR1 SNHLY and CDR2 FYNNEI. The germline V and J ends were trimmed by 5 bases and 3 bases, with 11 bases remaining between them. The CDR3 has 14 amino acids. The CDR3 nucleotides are TGTGCCAGCAGTAACCGGGGCTACAATCAGCCCCAGCATTTT. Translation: CASSNRGYNQPQHF.

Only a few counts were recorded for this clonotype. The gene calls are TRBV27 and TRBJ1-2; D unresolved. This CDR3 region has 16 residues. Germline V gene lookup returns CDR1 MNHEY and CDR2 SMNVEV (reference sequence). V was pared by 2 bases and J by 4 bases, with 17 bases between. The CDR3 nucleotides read TGTGCCAGCAGTTTAGATGCGGGCACGGTGCCCTATGGCTACACCTTC. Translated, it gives CASSLDAGTVPYGYTF.

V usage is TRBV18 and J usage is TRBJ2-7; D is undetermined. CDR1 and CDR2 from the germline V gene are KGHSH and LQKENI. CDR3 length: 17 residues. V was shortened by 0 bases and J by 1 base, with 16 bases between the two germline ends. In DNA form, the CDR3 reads TGTGCCAGCTCACCACCGTCTCCGGACGGAGATTCCTACGAGCAGTACTTC. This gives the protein CASSPPSPDGDSYEQYF.

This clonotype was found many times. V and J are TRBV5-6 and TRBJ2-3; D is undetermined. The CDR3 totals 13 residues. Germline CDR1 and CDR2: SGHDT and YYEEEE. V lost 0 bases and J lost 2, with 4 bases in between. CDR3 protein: CASSLEPTDTQYF. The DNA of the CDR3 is TGTGCCAGCAGCTTGGAACCCACAGATACGCAGTATTTT. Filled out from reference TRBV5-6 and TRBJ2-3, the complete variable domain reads DAGVTQSPTHLIKTRGQQVTLRCSPKSGHDTVSWYQQALGQGPQFIFQYYEEEERQRGNFPDRFSGHQFPNYSSELNVNALLLGDSALYLCASSLEPTDTQYFGPGTRLTVL.

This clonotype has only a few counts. The CDR3 bases are TGTGCCAGCAGCCAAGAGAGGCTCTGGCACAGGGGGCAAGGAGATACGCAGTATTTT. Amino acid sequence: CASSQERLWHRGQGDTQYF. The rearrangement uses TRBV3-1 and TRBJ2-3, with 9 positions matching TRBD1. The germline V gene has CDR1 LGHDT and CDR2 YNNKEL (reference sequence). The CDR3 spans 19 residues. Unmatched junction bases numbered 15, after V lost 0 bases and J lost 5 bases.

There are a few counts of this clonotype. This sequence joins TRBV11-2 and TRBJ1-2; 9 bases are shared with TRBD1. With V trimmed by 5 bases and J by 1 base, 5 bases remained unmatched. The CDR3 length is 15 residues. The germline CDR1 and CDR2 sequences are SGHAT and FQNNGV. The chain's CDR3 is CASSTTGGDNYGYTF. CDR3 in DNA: TGTGCCAGCAGCACTACAGGGGGCGATAACTATGGCTACACCTTC. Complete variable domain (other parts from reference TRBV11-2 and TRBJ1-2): EAGVAQSPRYKIIEKRQSVAFWCNPISGHATLYWYQQILGQGPKLLIQFQNNGVVDDSQLPKDRFSAERLKGVDSTLKIQPAKLEDSAVYLCASSTTGGDNYGYTFGSGTRLTVV.

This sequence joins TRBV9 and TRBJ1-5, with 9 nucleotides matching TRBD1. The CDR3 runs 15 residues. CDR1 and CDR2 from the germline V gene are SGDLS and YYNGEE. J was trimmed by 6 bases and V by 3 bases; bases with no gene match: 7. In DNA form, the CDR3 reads TGTGCCAGCAGCGAAGACGGGACAGGGATTCAGCCCCAGCATTTT. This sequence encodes CASSEDGTGIQPQHF.

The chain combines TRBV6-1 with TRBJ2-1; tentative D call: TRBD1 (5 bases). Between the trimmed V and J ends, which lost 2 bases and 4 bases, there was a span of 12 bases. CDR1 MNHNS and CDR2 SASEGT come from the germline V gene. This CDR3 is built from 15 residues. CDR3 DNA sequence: TGTGCCAGCAGTGAAAGCCGACAGATATACAATGAGCAGTTCTTC. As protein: CASSESRQIYNEQFF.

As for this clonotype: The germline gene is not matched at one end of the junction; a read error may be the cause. The CDR3 reads CCARDQGGVYLYEQYF. The CDR3 DNA is TGCTGTGCTAGAGATCAAGGGGGCGTCTACCTCTACGAGCAGTACTTC. The chain combines TRBV20-1 with TRBJ2-7; 7 bases agree with TRBD1. The CDR3 extends over 16 amino acids. Germline values: CDR1 DFQATT, CDR2 SNEGSKA (reference sequence).

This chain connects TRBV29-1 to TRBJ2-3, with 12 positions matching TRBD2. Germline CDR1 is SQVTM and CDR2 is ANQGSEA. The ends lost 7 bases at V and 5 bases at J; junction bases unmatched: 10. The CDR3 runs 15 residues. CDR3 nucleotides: TGCAGCGCTTCGACTAGCGGGAGTTCCAAAGATACGCAGTATTTT. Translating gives CSASTSGSSKDTQYF.

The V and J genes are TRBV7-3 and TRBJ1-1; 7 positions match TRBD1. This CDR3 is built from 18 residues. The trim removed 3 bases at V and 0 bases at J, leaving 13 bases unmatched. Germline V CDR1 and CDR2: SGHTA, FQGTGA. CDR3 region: CASSFPPWRGHLNTEAFF. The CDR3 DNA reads TGTGCCAGCAGCTTCCCCCCATGGAGGGGGCACCTGAACACTGAAGCTTTCTTT.